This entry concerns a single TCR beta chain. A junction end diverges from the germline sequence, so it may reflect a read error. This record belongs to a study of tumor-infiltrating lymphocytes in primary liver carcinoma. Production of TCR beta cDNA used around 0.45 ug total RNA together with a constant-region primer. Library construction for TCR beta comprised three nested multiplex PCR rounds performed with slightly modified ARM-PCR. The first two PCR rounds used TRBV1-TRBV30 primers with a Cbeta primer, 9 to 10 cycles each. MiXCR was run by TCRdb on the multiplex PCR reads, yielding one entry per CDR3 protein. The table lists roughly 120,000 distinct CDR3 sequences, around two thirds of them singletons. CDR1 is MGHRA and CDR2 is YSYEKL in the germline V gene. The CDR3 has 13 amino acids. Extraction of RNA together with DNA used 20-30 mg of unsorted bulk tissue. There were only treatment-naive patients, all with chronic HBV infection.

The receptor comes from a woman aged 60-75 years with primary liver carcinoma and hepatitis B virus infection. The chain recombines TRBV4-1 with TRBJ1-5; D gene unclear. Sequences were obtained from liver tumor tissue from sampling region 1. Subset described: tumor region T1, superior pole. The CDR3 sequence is CASSLYNNQLQHF. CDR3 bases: TGCGCCAGCAGCTTATATAACAATCAGCTCCAGCATTTT.